This note documents a single T cell receptor beta chain sequence. This table comes from immunoSEQ multiplex PCR, and its TCRdb copy is limited to in-frame clones, with some not included. Seen here are nearly 70,000 clones, approximately 83% observed once, and the top ten hold 1.4%. These data are taken from a study of OX40 agonist ivuxolimab in advanced cancers. This CDR3 comprises 13 residues. V lost 6 bases, J lost 5 bases, and 13 bases lay in between. CDR1 MNHNS and CDR2 SASEGT come from the germline V gene. No patient had autoimmune disease or received systemic immunosuppression. This TCR was recovered from an adult with an advanced solid tumor such as melanoma, head and neck, liver or kidney cancer. The rearrangement links TRBV6-1 to TRBJ2-5; possibly TRBD2 for D (5 bases). The sample in question was CD4+ or CD8+ T cells sorted from blood, obtained in a trial of the OX40 agonist ivuxolimab. CDR3 amino acids: CASREERWETQYF. The CDR3 DNA reads TGTGCCAGCAGGGAGGAACGATGGGAGACCCAGTACTTC.